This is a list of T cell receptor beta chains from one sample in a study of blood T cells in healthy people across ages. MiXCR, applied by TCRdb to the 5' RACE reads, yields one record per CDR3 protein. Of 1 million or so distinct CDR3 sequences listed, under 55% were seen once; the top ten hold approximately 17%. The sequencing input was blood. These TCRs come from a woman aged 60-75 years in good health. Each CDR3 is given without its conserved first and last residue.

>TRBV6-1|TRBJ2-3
ASSEQGASPDTQY
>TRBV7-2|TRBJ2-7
ASSLPLTSRGEQY
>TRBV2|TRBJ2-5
ASSKGVAIVETQY
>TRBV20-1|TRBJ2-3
SARVGGHSTDTQY
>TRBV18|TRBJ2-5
ASSRQQGNEQY
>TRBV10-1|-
TSSEFGVRSYEQY
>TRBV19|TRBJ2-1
ASSGPSGDYYNEQF
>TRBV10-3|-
AIGESRVGTGRYEQY
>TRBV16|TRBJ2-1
ASSQLGQADNEQF
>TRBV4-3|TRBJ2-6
ASSQDPPVSGANVLT
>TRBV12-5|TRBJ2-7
ASGLASTGNEQY
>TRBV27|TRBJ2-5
ASSRAGAGETQY
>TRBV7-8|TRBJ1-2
ASSLGGLLYGYT
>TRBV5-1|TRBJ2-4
ASSLTSGIDIQY
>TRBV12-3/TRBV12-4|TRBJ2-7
ASSFEILGYEQY
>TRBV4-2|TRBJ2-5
ASSQDSYSYLY
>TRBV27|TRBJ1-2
ASSWDRLHYGYT
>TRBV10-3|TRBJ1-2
AISEPRSQGYYGYT
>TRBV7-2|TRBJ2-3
ASSFRTSGSLRTQY
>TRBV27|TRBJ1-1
ASIKGQGKTEAF
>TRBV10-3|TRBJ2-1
AIRQLAGLYNEQF